This is a list of T cell receptor beta chains from one sample in a study of blood T cell repertoires in COVID-19. Repertoires were generated with immunoSEQ multiplex PCR, while TCRdb's copy carries only in-frame clones and drops some. This sample carries around 130,000 clones, approximately 86% of them seen once, and the ten largest clones take 2.3%. The sample consisted of PBMCs or T cells enriched from blood (not recorded which). The receptors derive from a woman aged 45-65 years who had recovered from COVID-19. The conserved cysteine and the conserved F or W are not part of the CDR3 here. The D gene is left open where the match is weak.

>TRBV5-6|TRBD1
ASSWDRGYEQY
>TRBV11-2|TRBD1
ASSADRGGYT
>TRBV6-1|.
ASSEASLPNTEAF
>TRBV3-1/TRBV3-2|TRBD2
ASSLGRGEQY
>TRBV3-1/TRBV3-2|.
ASSGPGGGSYEQY
>TRBV6-2/TRBV6-3|TRBD2
ASSYPTSGTFQETQY
>TRBV10-3|.
AITQSPNTEAF
>TRBV6-4|.
ASRDFQGRETQY
>TRBV6-5|.
ASSQGEWNTGELF
>TRBV7-9|TRBD1
ASSAGQGLTDTQY
>TRBV2|.
ASTEGLARIQETQY
>TRBV4-1|TRBD1
ASSLGAGQGADTQY
>TRBV28|.
ASRIGGNLNTEAF
>TRBV10-3|.
AVQDTVYTEAF
>TRBV11-2|TRBD2
ASSSKIQVWTSGNNEQF